This TCR beta chain was identified during a study of T-cell memory formation after mild COVID-19. Study at large: Largely, TCR clusters stayed within a single donor.

MiXCR was run by TCRdb on the 5' RACE reads, yielding one entry per CDR3 protein. This sample has around 530,000 distinct CDR3 sequences, with about 20% found just once. General study results and limits: Pre-infection memory held some responding clones, suggesting pre-existing cross-reactive T cells responded.

There are a few counts of this clonotype. Antigen: not known. CDR1 and CDR2 (germline): SGHAT, FQDESV (reference sequence). The V gene end was trimmed by 7 bases and the J gene end by 2 bases; junction bases not matched to a gene: 6. The CDR3 runs 15 residues. The chain carries TRBV11-1 and TRBJ2-1; 9 nucleotides align to TRBD2. This clonotype originated in an adult woman who had mild COVID-19 (a few samples of this study predate the infection). Cell type and time point are not known. The sample taken for sequencing was PBMCs or a T cell subset sorted from them (not recorded which). The CDR3, as DNA: TGTGCCAGCAAGAGGGTAGCGGGGGCCTACAATGAGCAGTTCTTC. It codes for CASKRVAGAYNEQFF.